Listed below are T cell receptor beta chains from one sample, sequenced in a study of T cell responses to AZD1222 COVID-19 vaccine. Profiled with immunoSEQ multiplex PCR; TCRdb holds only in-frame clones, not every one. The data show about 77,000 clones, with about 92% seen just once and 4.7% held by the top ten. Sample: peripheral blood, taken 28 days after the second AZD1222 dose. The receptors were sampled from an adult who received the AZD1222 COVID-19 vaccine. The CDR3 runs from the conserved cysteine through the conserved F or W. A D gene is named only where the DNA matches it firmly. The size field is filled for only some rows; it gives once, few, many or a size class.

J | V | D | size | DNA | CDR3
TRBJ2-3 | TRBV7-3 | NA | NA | TGTGCCAGCAGCTTGTTACTAGAAGGAGATACGCAGTATTTT | CASSLLLEGDTQYF
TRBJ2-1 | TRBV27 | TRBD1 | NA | TGTGCCAGCAGCCTTCCGACAGGGTTCAATGAGCAGTTCTTC | CASSLPTGFNEQFF
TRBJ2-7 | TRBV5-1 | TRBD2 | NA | TGCGCCAGCAGCTTGGGGGCTAGCGGAGGCTACGAGCAGTACTTC | CASSLGASGGYEQYF
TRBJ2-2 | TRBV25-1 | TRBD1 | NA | TGTGCCAGCAGTGAACGACAGGGTGGGGCCGGGGAGCTGTTTTTT | CASSERQGGAGELFF
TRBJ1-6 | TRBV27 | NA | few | TGTGCCAGCGGCACTTCACCCCTCCACTTT | CASGTSPLHF
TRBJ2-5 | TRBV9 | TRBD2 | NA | TGTGCCAGCAGCGTAGGCGGGAGTGATTGGGAGACCCAGTACTTC | CASSVGGSDWETQYF
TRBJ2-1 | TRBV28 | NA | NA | TGTGCCAGCAGCCGCCCCCCCGAGCAGTTCTTC | CASSRPPEQFF
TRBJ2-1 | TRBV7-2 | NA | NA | TGTGCCAGCAGACAACCCGGGGTAGCCAATGAGCAGTTCTTC | CASRQPGVANEQFF
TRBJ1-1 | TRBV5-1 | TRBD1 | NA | TGCGCCAGCAGAGGACAGGGAGTCACTGAAGCTTTCTTT | CASRGQGVTEAFF
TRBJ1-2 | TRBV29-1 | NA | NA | TGCAGCGTTGCACAGACAGCCTATGGCTACACCTTC | CSVAQTAYGYTF
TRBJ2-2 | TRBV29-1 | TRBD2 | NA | TGCAGCGTTGAAGATCAGTCTAGCGGGAGATATGGCGGGGAGCTGTTTTTT | CSVEDQSSGRYGGELFF
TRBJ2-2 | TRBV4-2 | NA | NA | TGTGCCAGCAGCCAAGATGTAGGACTTGTCGCCGGGGAGCTGTTTTTT | CASSQDVGLVAGELFF
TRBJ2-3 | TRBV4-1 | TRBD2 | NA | TGCGCCAGCAGCCCCACTAGCGGGAGGCGTGGTTGGACAGATACGCAGTATTTT | CASSPTSGRRGWTDTQYF
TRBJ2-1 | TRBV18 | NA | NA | TGTGCCAGCTCACCACCCCTAGCGCACGACAATGAGCAGTTCTTC | CASSPPLAHDNEQFF
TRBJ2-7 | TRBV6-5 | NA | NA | TGTGCCAGCAGTTACTCGATCGGACAGAACACCTACGAGCAGTACTTC | CASSYSIGQNTYEQYF
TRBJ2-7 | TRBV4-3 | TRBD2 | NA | TGCGCCAGCAGCCTCTTCGGTAGCGGGAGGGCCTCAAACGAGCAGTACTTC | CASSLFGSGRASNEQYF
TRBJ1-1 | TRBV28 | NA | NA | TGTGCCAGCAGTTTAGGGGGGGCGAACACTGAAGCTTTCTTT | CASSLGGANTEAFF
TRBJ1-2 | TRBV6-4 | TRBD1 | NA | TGTGCCAGCAGTGAAGACAGGGGAGGATATGGCTACACCTTC | CASSEDRGGYGYTF
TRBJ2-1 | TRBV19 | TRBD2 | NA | TGTGCCAGTAGTACGAGCGGGAGAGGATCGGGTGAGCAGTTCTTC | CASSTSGRGSGEQFF
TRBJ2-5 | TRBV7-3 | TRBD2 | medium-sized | TGTGCCAGCAGCCCAAGGAGGTCGGGACTAGCGGAAGAGACCCAGTACTTC | CASSPRRSGLAEETQYF
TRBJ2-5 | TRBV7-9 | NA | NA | TGTGCCAGCAGCTTAGCGCTTCGGGGGTTGGAGACCCAGTACTTC | CASSLALRGLETQYF
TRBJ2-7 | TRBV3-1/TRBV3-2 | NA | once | TGTGCCAGCAGCCAACACGGCCTGGACGAGCAGTACTTC | CASSQHGLDEQYF
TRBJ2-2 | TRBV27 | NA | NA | TGTGCCAGCAGTTTATCGGCGCTAGGGATTTCTCGTGCCGGGGAGCTGTTTTTT | CASSLSALGISRAGELFF
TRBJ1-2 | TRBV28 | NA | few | TGTGCCAGCAGTTTAGGATCGGGGGTCTGGATATCCACTACGCTTAACTATGGCTACACCTTC | CASSLGSGVWISTTLNYGYTF
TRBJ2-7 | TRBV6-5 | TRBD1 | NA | TGTGCCAGCAGTCAGCAGGGGGAGAGGCACGAGCAGTACTTC | CASSQQGERHEQYF
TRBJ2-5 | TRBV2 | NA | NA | TGTGCCAGCAGTCCCAGGGAGACCCAGTACTTC | CASSPRETQYF
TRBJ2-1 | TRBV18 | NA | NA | TGTGCCAGCTCACCCTTGACGCTAGCGAACTCCTACAATGAGCAGTTCTTC | CASSPLTLANSYNEQFF
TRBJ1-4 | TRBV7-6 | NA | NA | TGTGCCAGCAGCCCTTTGACAGGCCGGGCAATTGGAAAACTGTTTTTT | CASSPLTGRAIGKLFF
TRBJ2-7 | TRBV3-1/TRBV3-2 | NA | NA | TGTGCCAGCAGCCAAGTCGTGTCCAGCGAGCAGTACTTC | CASSQVVSSEQYF
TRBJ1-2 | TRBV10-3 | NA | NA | TGTGCCATCAGCTCTGGGGATCACGGCTATACCTTC | CAISSGDHGYTF
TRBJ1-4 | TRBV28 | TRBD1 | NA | TGTGCCAGCAGTTCAGGGGGGCTTGAAAAACTGTTTTTT | CASSSGGLEKLFF
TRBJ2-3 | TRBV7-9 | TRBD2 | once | TGTGCCGCAAGCGGGAGGGCCGGCACAGATACGCAGTATTTT | CAASGRAGTDTQYF
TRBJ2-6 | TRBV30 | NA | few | TGTGCCTGGAGTTCTTCCGTCGGGTTCGGGGCCAACGTCCTGACTTTC | CAWSSSVGFGANVLTF
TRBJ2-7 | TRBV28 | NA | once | TGTGCCAGCAGTTCCCCGGGAGTGCCCTACGAGCAGTACTTC | CASSSPGVPYEQYF
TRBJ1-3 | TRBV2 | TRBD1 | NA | TGTGCCAGCAGTGTAGACAGGGAGGCTGGAAACACCATATATTTT | CASSVDREAGNTIYF
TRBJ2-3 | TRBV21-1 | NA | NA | TGTGCCAGCATCTGGACAGGGGAAGATACGCAGTATTTT | CASIWTGEDTQYF
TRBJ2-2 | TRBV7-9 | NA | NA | TGTGCCAGCAGCTTAGGGGCTAGCCCCCTCACTGGCGGGGAGCTGTTTTTT | CASSLGASPLTGGELFF
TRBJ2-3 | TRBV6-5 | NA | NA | TGTGCCAGCAGTCGCATCCGCCGCGGGGATACGCAGTATTTT | CASSRIRRGDTQYF
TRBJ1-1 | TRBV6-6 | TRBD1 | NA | TGTGCCAGCAGCCTCACAGGGGAGAACACTGAAGCTTTCTTT | CASSLTGENTEAFF
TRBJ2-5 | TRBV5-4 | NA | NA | TGTGCCAGCAGCTTGGCTGGCCGGGTGGGCCAAGAGACCCAGTACTTC | CASSLAGRVGQETQYF
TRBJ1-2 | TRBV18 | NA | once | TGTGCCAGCTCACCAGACTATGGCTACACCTTC | CASSPDYGYTF
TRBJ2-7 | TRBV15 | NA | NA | TGTGCCACCAGCAGACCAACGTCAGGGGGGGAGCAGTACTTC | CATSRPTSGGEQYF
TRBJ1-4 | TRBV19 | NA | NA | TGTGCCAGTATGAGTTCAGATGAGGGGCCGAATGAAAAACTGTTTTTT | CASMSSDEGPNEKLFF
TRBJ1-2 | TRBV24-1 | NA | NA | TGTGCCACCAGTGATTTGCATGCGGGTAGGATCAATGGCTACACCTTC | CATSDLHAGRINGYTF
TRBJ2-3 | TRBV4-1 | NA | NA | TGCGCCAGCAGTAAAGGGGGGAGAGATACGCAGTATTTT | CASSKGGRDTQYF
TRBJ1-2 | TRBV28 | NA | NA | TGTGCCAGCAGTTTAAGTTCAGTGACAGGACCCCGGCGGGGCTACACCTTC | CASSLSSVTGPRRGYTF
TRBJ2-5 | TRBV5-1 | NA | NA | TGCGCCAGCCGTACAGCAGCCCTCCAAGAGACCCAGTACTTC | CASRTAALQETQYF
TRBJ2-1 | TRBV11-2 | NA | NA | TGTGCCAGCAGCTTCTCACGGTCAACCGATGAGCAGTTCTTC | CASSFSRSTDEQFF